These 5 T cell receptor beta chains were sequenced from one sample in a study of cytotoxic CD8 clonotypes in ibrutinib-treated CLL. Sequenced by immunoSEQ multiplex PCR; TCRdb stores in-frame clones only, minus some. The table shows 60,000 to 65,000 clones, with 57% occurring only once. The sequencing used PBMCs, collected after 12 months of ibrutinib treatment. The receptors stem from a human donor with chronic lymphocytic leukemia.

CDR3 residues: CASSPRGGAGSDTQYF. CDR3 DNA: TGTGCCAGCAGCCCGAGGGGCGGGGCAGGGTCAGATACGCAGTATTTT. The chain uses TRBV11-3 and TRBJ2-3; perhaps TRBD2 as D (6 bases). Germline V lookup: CDR1 SGHNT, CDR2 YENEEA. V was trimmed by 5 bases and J by 4 bases, leaving 19 bases between them. The CDR3 contains 16 residues.

The chain links TRBV9 to TRBJ2-7, with D uncertain. V lost 3 bases and J 3 bases, leaving 16 bases between the germline ends. There are 15 residues in the CDR3. Germline values: CDR1 SGDLS, CDR2 YYNGEE. CDR3 DNA sequence: TGTGCCAGCAGCGCTTCAGGCGCCGGCCTCTACGAGCAGTACTTC. This sequence encodes CASSASGAGLYEQYF.

The rearrangement links TRBV27 to TRBJ2-3, with 9 nucleotides matching TRBD2. CDR3 length equals 16 residues. With 1 base clipped from V and 3 bases from J, the junction kept 5 bases outside the gene matches. CDR1 and CDR2 (germline): MNHEY, SMNVEV (reference sequence). This chain's CDR3 is CASSLWAGGKTDTQYF. CDR3 nucleotides: TGTGCCAGCAGTTTATGGGCGGGAGGGAAGACAGATACGCAGTATTTT.

J is TRBJ2-1 and V is TRBV6-5; D is ambiguous. Trimming stripped 2 bases from V and 7 bases from J, with 0 bases between. The CDR3 loop spans 10 amino acids. Per germline, CDR1 MNHEY and CDR2 SVGAGI. Written as DNA, the CDR3 is TGTGCCAGCAGTTACAATGAGCAGTTCTTC. Protein sequence: CASSYNEQFF.

This clone has at least ten counts. The V and J genes are TRBV5-1 and TRBJ2-4; 8 bases are a match to TRBD1. The V and J ends lost 4 bases and 3 bases, in that order; junction bases with no gene match: 6. Germline V gene lookup returns CDR1 SGHRS and CDR2 YFSETQ. The CDR3 has 15 amino acids. The CDR3 bases are TGCGCCAGCAGCGTAGGACAGGGAAGCAAAAACATTCAGTACTTC. It specifies CASSVGQGSKNIQYF.